Listed below are T cell receptor beta chains from one sample, sequenced in a study of spatial heterogeneity in lung cancer. TCRdb analysed the 5' RACE reads with MiXCR anew, one entry per CDR3 protein. Among just over 70,000 distinct CDR3 sequences listed, 8% to 9% were seen once. This material consisted of PBMCs, taken at follow-up. These receptors were taken from a female donor with early-stage non-small cell lung cancer. Each CDR3 is given with its conserved first and last residue. Each record gives: clone size, D gene, V gene, J gene, CDR3 protein, CDR3 DNA. D genes are given only for firm matches. The size entry is marked missing in some rows and otherwise reads once, few, many or a size class.

few,NA,TRBV9,TRBJ1-2,CASSRTDENYGYTF,TGTGCCAGCAGCCGGACAGACGAGAACTATGGCTACACCTTC
NA,NA,TRBV7-9,TRBJ2-1,CASSLPLVVEQFF,TGTGCCAGCAGCTTACCGTTGGTTGTCGAGCAGTTCTTC
many,TRBD2,TRBV30,TRBJ2-3,CAWSPKGAGVADTQYF,TGTGCCTGGAGCCCCAAGGGAGCGGGAGTTGCAGATACGCAGTATTTT
few,TRBD1,TRBV7-2,TRBJ2-1,CASSRQGGLQFF,TGTGCCAGCAGCCGACAGGGGGGCCTTCAGTTCTTC
many,NA,TRBV6-1,TRBJ1-1,CASPTGGAIGNTEAFF,TGTGCCAGCCCTACAGGAGGGGCGATAGGGAACACTGAAGCTTTCTTT
NA,TRBD2,TRBV29-1,TRBJ2-5,CSGAVGLAQETQYF,TGCAGCGGCGCGGTGGGACTAGCCCAAGAGACCCAGTACTTC
many,TRBD2,TRBV24-1,TRBJ2-1,CATSDEREGRNEQFF,TGTGCCACCAGTGACGAGCGGGAGGGGAGGAATGAGCAGTTCTTC
many,TRBD2,TRBV7-9,TRBJ2-7,CASSASGSYEQYF,TGTGCCAGTTCCGCTAGCGGGAGCTACGAGCAGTACTTC
many,NA,TRBV7-3,TRBJ2-5,CASSPNGQKETQYF,TGTGCCAGCAGCCCCAATGGGCAGAAAGAGACCCAGTACTTC
NA,NA,TRBV7-3,TRBJ1-5,CASSTGTGQPQHF,TGTGCCAGCTCTACGGGTACGGGGCAGCCCCAGCATTTT
many,NA,TRBV18,TRBJ1-1,CASSPDSPGDTEAFF,TGTGCCAGCTCACCTGATTCGCCCGGGGACACTGAAGCTTTCTTT
many,TRBD2,TRBV30,TRBJ2-5,CAWSAGTSGKVAIGTQYF,TGTGCCTGGAGCGCCGGGACTAGCGGGAAGGTCGCAATCGGGACCCAGTACTTC
few,NA,TRBV29-1,TRBJ1-1,CSVEERSANTEAFF,TGCAGCGTTGAAGAAAGGTCCGCGAACACTGAAGCTTTCTTT
few,TRBD2,TRBV3-1,TRBJ2-3,CASSPSAGEGTDTQYF,TGTGCCAGCAGCCCCTCAGCGGGAGAGGGCACAGATACGCAGTATTTT
NA,NA,TRBV6-1,TRBJ1-4,CASSFGLQGNEKLFF,TGTGCCAGCAGTTTCGGATTGCAGGGAAATGAAAAACTGTTTTTT
many,TRBD2,TRBV28,TRBJ2-1,CASFRTSGRNEQFF,TGTGCCAGTTTCCGGACTAGCGGGAGGAATGAGCAGTTCTTC
many,TRBD2,TRBV10-2,TRBJ2-7,CASSGPAGGPGEQYF,TGCGCCAGCAGTGGGCCAGCGGGAGGGCCGGGCGAGCAGTACTTC
many,NA,TRBV19,TRBJ2-2,CATTLGGPDTGELFF,TGTGCCACCACCCTCGGAGGGCCAGACACCGGGGAGCTGTTTTTT